This entry lists 28 T cell receptor beta chains sequenced from one sample in a study of Ad26.COV2.S vaccination and SARS-CoV-2 variants. Documented treatment: 15 to 20 received Ad26.COV2.S at low or high dose, single or two shots; 5 received placebo; per-sample allocation not given. Samples were taken on day 63 after the first vaccine or placebo injection. Clones were sequenced by immunoSEQ multiplex PCR, and TCRdb holds only the in-frame ones, with some missing. The sample carries 440,000 or so clones, roughly 88% recorded once. Sequenced here: peripheral blood, sampled in a trial of Ad26.COV2.S vaccine versus placebo. The receptors come from a person between 18 and 65 years old who received the Ad26.COV2.S COVID-19 vaccine or a placebo.

The CDR3 coding sequence is TGTGCCAGCAGCTTAGGGACAGGGGTTCAAGAGACCCAGTACTTC. Translation: CASSLGTGVQETQYF. This chain uses TRBV7-6 with TRBJ2-5; 9 positions match TRBD1. Unmatched junction bases numbered 2, after V lost 1 base and J lost 2 bases. The germline V gene has CDR1 SGHVS and CDR2 FNYEAQ. CDR3 length: 15 amino acids.

This clone is a singleton in its sample. The J gene is TRBJ2-7, the V gene TRBV7-9, with D perhaps matching TRBD1 or TRBD2 (5 bases each). This CDR3 is 14 amino acids long. With 5 bases removed from V and 8 bases from J, the gap between germline ends came to 19 bases. Germline V gene sequence: CDR1 SEHNR, CDR2 FQNEAQ (reference sequence). The CDR3 sequence: CASSKTGTAKKQYF. CDR3 nucleotides: TGTGCCAGCAGCAAAACGGGGACCGCTAAGAAGCAGTACTTC.

This chain connects TRBV6-5 to TRBJ1-5, with 7 bases lining up with TRBD1. CDR1 is MNHEY and CDR2 is SVGAGI in the germline V gene. Losses at the gene ends were 10 bases for V and 5 bases for J; bases not matched to a gene: 14. This CDR3 has 15 amino acids. DNA of the CDR3: TGTGCCATCCGGACAGGATGGTACGGCGATCAGCCCCAGCATTTT. It codes for CAIRTGWYGDQPQHF.

As regards this clone: The identical CDR3 is also encoded by other nucleotide sequences in the sample. The V gene is TRBV7-9, the J gene TRBJ2-5, with D uncertain. This CDR3 has 11 residues. V gave up 5 bases and J gave up 2 bases, with 3 bases separating them. CDR1 is SEHNR, CDR2 FQNEAQ, per germline (reference sequence). Here the CDR3 reads CASSLQETQYF. In nucleotides, the CDR3 is TGTGCCAGCAGCCTGCAAGAGACCCAGTACTTC.

This chain links TRBV7-9 with TRBJ2-1; the D gene is possibly TRBD2 (6 bases). The germline gives CDR1 SEHNR, CDR2 FQNEAQ (reference sequence). CDR3 length: 13 amino acids. Trimming removed 4 bases at V and 6 bases at J, with 10 bases between. Written as DNA, the CDR3 is TGTGCCAGCAGCTACTCGACTAGCAATGAGCAGTTCTTC. Its protein is CASSYSTSNEQFF.

The V gene is TRBV6-1, the J gene TRBJ2-2; D uncertain. The V gene's germline CDR1 is MNHNS and CDR2 SASEGT. Trimming removed 2 bases at V and 6 bases at J, with 10 bases between. The CDR3 has 14 residues. CDR3: CASSELADSGELFF. CDR3 bases: TGTGCCAGCAGTGAATTAGCAGATTCCGGGGAGCTGTTTTTT.

The rearrangement joins TRBV29-1 to TRBJ2-7; D gene unclear. Germline V CDR1 and CDR2: SQVTM, ANQGSEA. This CDR3 is 12 amino acids long. V shed 1 base and J shed 4 bases, with 8 bases lying between them. CDR3 sequence reads: CSVEVAAYEQYF. The CDR3, as DNA: TGCAGCGTTGAAGTGGCTGCATACGAGCAGTACTTC.

This chain connects TRBV25-1 to TRBJ2-2; 10 nucleotides agree with TRBD2. The germline V gene has CDR1 MGHDK and CDR2 SYGVNS. CDR3 size: 17 residues. Unmatched junction bases numbered 12, after V lost 7 bases and J lost 4 bases. The CDR3: CASIPTAAGGATGELFF. Written as DNA, the CDR3 is TGTGCCAGCATCCCAACCGCAGCGGGAGGGGCCACCGGGGAGCTGTTTTTT.

This chain connects TRBV12-3 or TRBV12-4 to TRBJ1-1; D is unclear. The V and J ends lost 2 bases and 8 bases respectively, with 9 bases between them. This CDR3 region has 12 residues. Written as DNA, the CDR3 is TGTGCCAGCAGTTTACATACAGACGAAGCTTTCTTT. Protein product: CASSLHTDEAFF.

V and J are TRBV4-2 and TRBJ2-7, with TRBD1 as a possible D gene (6 bases). Trimming stripped 0 bases from V and 3 bases from J, with 9 bases between. The germline V gene has CDR1 LGHNA and CDR2 YNFKEQ. This CDR3 contains 14 residues. In DNA form, the CDR3 reads TGTGCCAGCAGCCAAGAACAGGGTCACTACGAGCAGTACTTC. Residues: CASSQEQGHYEQYF.

The rearrangement links TRBV7-2 to TRBJ2-5; TRBD1 agrees at 7 bases. V trimming: 2 bases; J trimming: 1 base; junction bases outside the gene matches: 1. The V gene's germline CDR1 is SGHTA and CDR2 FQGNSA. The CDR3 has 14 amino acids. The CDR3 DNA reads TGTGCCAGCAGCTTAAACAGGGGCCAAGAGACCCAGTACTTC. Its protein product is CASSLNRGQETQYF.

In nucleotides, the CDR3 is TGTGCCAGCAGCCAAGATTTTGGGCTAGCGGGAGGGCCTTCTACCGGGGAGCTGTTTTTT. Its translation: CASSQDFGLAGGPSTGELFF. This chain connects TRBV4-2 to TRBJ2-2, with 12 bases lining up with TRBD2. Germline lookup yields CDR1 LGHNA and CDR2 YNFKEQ. V gave up 0 bases and J gave up 5 bases; unmatched junction bases: 13. The CDR3 contains 20 residues.

The chain uses TRBV5-1 and TRBJ2-7; 8 bases map to TRBD2. V shed 0 bases and J 1 base; nucleotides not matched to a gene: 6. CDR3 size: 16 residues. CDR1 is SGHRS, CDR2 YFSETQ, per germline. The CDR3 spells CASSLEPGGISYEQYF. The DNA of the CDR3 is TGCGCCAGCAGCTTGGAACCGGGAGGGATATCCTACGAGCAGTACTTC.

The chain carries TRBV29-1 and TRBJ2-7; D gene unclear. Germline-derived CDR1 and CDR2 are SQVTM and ANQGSEA. V was shortened by 3 bases and J by 4 bases, with 7 bases between the two germline ends. The CDR3 contains 11 residues. DNA for the CDR3: TGCAGCGTTGACAACGGGTACGAGCAGTACTTC. Translating gives CSVDNGYEQYF.

The genes are TRBV7-9 and TRBJ2-1; D is unclear. The germline V gene encodes CDR1 SEHNR and CDR2 FQNEAQ (reference sequence). The CDR3 is 11 residues long. V was trimmed by 3 bases and J by 7 bases, leaving 4 bases between them. The CDR3 spells CASSFINEQFF. CDR3 in DNA: TGTGCCAGCAGCTTCATAAATGAGCAGTTCTTC.

V is TRBV6-2 or TRBV6-3 and J is TRBJ2-7; 10 bases fit TRBD2. Germline V gives CDR1 MNHEY, CDR2 SVGEGT. CDR3 size: 15 residues. With V trimmed by 5 bases and J by 3 bases, 7 bases remained unmatched. The CDR3 nucleotides are TGTGCCAGCAGTCCGAGGACTAGCGGACGCTACGAGCAGTACTTC. Its protein is CASSPRTSGRYEQYF.

The chain is built from TRBV27 and TRBJ1-4; TRBD1 aligns across 10 bases. The CDR3 sequence is 14 residues long. Germline CDR1 and CDR2: MNHEY and SMNVEV (reference sequence). V lost 8 bases to trimming and J lost 8 bases; unmatched junction nucleotides: 8. The CDR3 loop reads CASGRQGAGEKLFF. The CDR3 DNA follows: TGTGCCAGCGGTAGACAGGGGGCGGGCGAAAAACTGTTTTTT.

The chain uses TRBV13 and TRBJ1-1; 7 bases line up with TRBD1. The CDR3 has 15 residues. Germline loops: CDR1 PRHDT, CDR2 FYEKMQ (reference sequence). Trimming at V came to 1 base and at J to 4 bases, leaving 6 bases not matched to a gene. CDR3 amino acids: CASSLEGAGGTEAFF. For the CDR3, the DNA is TGTGCCAGCAGCTTAGAAGGAGCAGGGGGCACTGAAGCTTTCTTT.

The chain couples TRBV27 to TRBJ1-2, with D tentatively TRBD1 (5 bases). Germline-derived CDR1 and CDR2 are MNHEY and SMNVEV (reference sequence). Trimming cost V 5 bases and J 2 bases, with 21 bases left between them. This CDR3 has 17 amino acids. The CDR3 loop is CASSPWTSARYNYGYTF. CDR3 nucleotide sequence: TGTGCCAGCAGTCCCTGGACAAGTGCCAGATACAACTATGGCTACACCTTC.

V usage is TRBV28 and J usage is TRBJ2-7; no clear D gene. V dropped 4 bases and J dropped 2 bases, with 6 bases sitting between them. The V gene's germline CDR1 is MDHEN and CDR2 SYDVKM. This CDR3 comprises 12 residues. In DNA form, the CDR3 reads TGTGCCAGCAGTTCCGCACCCTACGAGCAGTACTTC. Translated, it gives CASSSAPYEQYF.

This chain connects TRBV7-9 to TRBJ1-2; 9 nucleotides agree with TRBD1. J was trimmed by 1 base and V by 2 bases; bases with no gene match: 2. Germline loops: CDR1 SEHNR, CDR2 FQNEAQ (reference sequence). The CDR3 covers 15 residues. CDR3 DNA: TGTGCCAGCAGCTTATCGGGACAGGGTAACTATGGCTACACCTTC. This gives the protein CASSLSGQGNYGYTF.

This chain connects TRBV28 to TRBJ1-3; D gene unclear. This CDR3 comprises 17 residues. Trimming took off 1 base at V and 2 bases at J, with 15 bases between the two ends. Germline loops: CDR1 MDHEN, CDR2 SYDVKM. CDR3: CASSLSYDPVAGNTIYF. The CDR3 DNA follows: TGTGCCAGCAGTTTATCCTATGACCCGGTGGCTGGAAACACCATATATTTT.

Only one count was recorded for this clone. V usage is TRBV9 and J usage is TRBJ2-7; D possibly matches TRBD1 or TRBD2 (5 bases each). The CDR3 contains 14 residues. Germline V CDR1 and CDR2: SGDLS, YYNGEE. The V and J ends lost 3 bases and 2 bases respectively, with 12 bases between them. CDR3 nucleotides: TGTGCCAGCAGCGCCGGGGACGGACCCTACGAGCAGTACTTC. Translation: CASSAGDGPYEQYF. Filled out from reference TRBV9 and TRBJ2-7, the complete variable domain reads DSGVTQTPKHLITATGQRVTLRCSPRSGDLSVYWYQQSLDQGLQFLIQYYNGEERAKGNILERFSAQQFPDLHSELNLSSLELGDSALYFCASSAGDGPYEQYFGPGTRLTVT.

The rearrangement joins TRBV2 to TRBJ2-5; D may match TRBD1 or TRBD2 (5 bases each). The CDR3 runs 14 residues. V was cut by 5 bases and J by 1 base, with 11 bases left in between. The V gene's germline CDR1 is SNHLY and CDR2 FYNNEI. The CDR3 bases are TGTGCCAGCAGTCGGGACGTGGGCCAAGAGACCCAGTACTTC. It translates to CASSRDVGQETQYF.

The chain combines TRBV13 with TRBJ2-3; a possible D gene is TRBD2 (5 bases). This CDR3 contains 16 residues. V gave up 1 base and J gave up 2 bases, with 13 bases separating them. CDR1 PRHDT and CDR2 FYEKMQ come from the germline V gene (reference sequence). CDR3 protein: CASSLAPGGNTDTQYF. CDR3 DNA: TGTGCCAGCAGCTTAGCCCCAGGAGGCAACACAGATACGCAGTATTTT.

V is TRBV2 and J is TRBJ2-1, with 8 bases matching TRBD2. The CDR3 has 18 residues. The ends lost 5 bases at V and 0 bases at J; junction bases unmatched: 12. Germline CDR1 and CDR2: SNHLY and FYNNEI. The CDR3: CASSLSGRGPPSYNEQFF. The CDR3 nucleotides are TGTGCCAGCAGTCTCAGCGGGAGAGGGCCTCCCTCCTACAATGAGCAGTTCTTC.

The CDR3 sequence is CASRGTGSPEETQYF. In DNA, the CDR3 is TGTGCCAGTAGGGGCACAGGGAGCCCAGAGGAGACCCAGTACTTC. This rearrangement joins TRBV19 to TRBJ2-5; tentatively, D is TRBD1 (6 bases). The germline CDR1 and CDR2 sequences are LNHDA and SQIVND (reference sequence). The CDR3 length is 15 residues. V gave up 6 bases and J gave up 5 bases, with 19 bases separating them.

This chain uses TRBV28 with TRBJ2-3; TRBD1 or TRBD2 may be the D gene (5 bases each). CDR1 and CDR2 from the germline V gene are MDHEN and SYDVKM. The CDR3 length is 12 residues. Trimming removed 6 bases from V and 5 bases from J, with 9 bases in between. CDR3 sequence (DNA): TGTGCCAGCAGAAGAGGGGAAGATACGCAGTATTTT. It codes for CASRRGEDTQYF.